This T cell receptor (beta chain) was profiled in a study of beta chain features in type 1 diabetes. The V gene end was trimmed by 0 bases and the J gene end by 1 base; junction bases not matched to a gene: 2. The CDR3 extends over 16 amino acids. Per germline, CDR1 SGHTA and CDR2 FQGNSA. CD45RO/CCR7/CD25/CD127/CD95/CD27 sorting isolated CD4+ naive, central memory, regulatory and stem cell-like memory cells. What was sequenced were expressed TCRB transcripts, since all of the isolated RNA had been reverse transcribed. TCRdb keeps only in-frame clones here, not all; method: immunoSEQ multiplex PCR. This table holds under 450,000 clones, about 15% found once.

The receptor's source is a man aged 25 to 45 in good health. Sequenced sample: naive CD4+ T cells from blood. The gene calls are TRBV7-2 and TRBJ2-3, with TRBD2 identical over 9 bases. CDR3 in amino acids: CASSLARTSGTDTQYF. CDR3 nucleotides: TGTGCCAGCAGCTTAGCCAGGACTAGCGGCACAGATACGCAGTATTTT. Based on the CDR3 plus reference TRBV7-2 and TRBJ2-3, the full variable domain is GAGVSQSPSNKVTEKGKDVELRCDPISGHTALYWYRQSLGQGLEFLIYFQGNSAPDKSGLPSDRFSAERTGGSVSTLTIQRTQQEDSAVYLCASSLARTSGTDTQYFGPGTRLTVL.